A selection of T cell receptor beta chains follows, all from one sample in a study of CD8 T cells in Susac syndrome. MiXCR was run by TCRdb on the immunoSEQ multiplex PCR reads, yielding one entry per CDR3 protein. The data show approximately 180,000 distinct CDR3 sequences, under 97% seen once. The material sequenced was CD4+ T cells from PBMCs. Receptors were obtained from a human donor with multiple sclerosis. Both conserved end residues are part of each CDR3. The D gene is left open where the match is weak. Clone size is not always given. Where it is, it says once, few, many or a class for expanded clones.

cdr3_aa cdr3_nt j_call clone_size d_call v_call cdr3_length
CASSKRGQAPFYGYTF TGTGCCAGCAGCAAACGGGGACAGGCCCCTTTCTATGGCTACACCTTC TRBJ1-2 . . TRBV21-1 16
CATSRVAADNSPLHF TGTGCCACCAGCAGAGTGGCCGCAGATAATTCACCCCTCCACTTT TRBJ1-6 . . TRBV15 15
CAWSPNRETQYF TGTGCCTGGAGCCCAAACAGGGAGACCCAGTACTTC TRBJ2-5 . . TRBV30 12
CASSLFQPSTDTQYF TGTGCCAGCAGCTTATTCCAACCTAGCACAGATACGCAGTATTTT TRBJ2-3 . . TRBV7-2 15
CSARVPGGEEQYF TGCAGTGCTAGAGTTCCCGGGGGGGAGGAGCAGTACTTC TRBJ2-7 . TRBD2 TRBV20-1 13
CSAKRGGRDTQYF TGCAGTGCTAAACGGGGGGGCCGGGATACGCAGTATTTT TRBJ2-3 . TRBD2 TRBV20-1 13
CATSGNVWETQYF TGTGCCACCAGCGGAAATGTCTGGGAAACCCAGTACTTC TRBJ2-5 . . TRBV15 13
CATSDLSGRITQYF TGTGCCACCAGTGATTTGTCCGGGCGGATAACGCAGTATTTT TRBJ2-3 . . TRBV24-1 14
CASSLYRDQPQHF TGTGCCAGCAGCCTTTACAGGGATCAGCCCCAGCATTTT TRBJ1-5 . . TRBV27 13
CSWGRVGEQFF TGCAGCTGGGGGAGGGTAGGTGAGCAGTTCTTC TRBJ2-1 once TRBD2 TRBV20-1 11
CASSTGGGEAFF TGTGCCAGCAGTACAGGGGGGGGTGAAGCTTTCTTT TRBJ1-1 . TRBD1 TRBV12-3/TRBV12-4 12
CASSLIGDGYTF TGTGCCAGCAGTTTAATAGGGGATGGCTACACCTTC TRBJ1-2 . . TRBV12-3/TRBV12-4 12
CAISETGTSGGAELF TGTGCCATCAGTGAGACCGGGACTAGCGGGGGGGCCGAACTCTTC TRBJ2-1 . TRBD2 TRBV10-3 15
CSARGLAPTYEQYF TGCAGTGCTAGAGGACTAGCTCCAACCTACGAGCAGTACTTC TRBJ2-7 . TRBD2 TRBV20-1 14
CASSPTTGLVDTGELFF TGTGCCAGCAGCCCTACGACAGGGTTGGTTGACACCGGGGAGCTGTTTTTT TRBJ2-2 . TRBD1 TRBV9 17
CASSLEPNTDTQYF TGTGCCAGCAGCTTAGAACCTAACACAGATACGCAGTATTTT TRBJ2-3 . . TRBV7-2 14
CSASQGLSYNEQFF TGCAGTGCTTCACAGGGTCTCTCCTACAATGAGCAGTTCTTC TRBJ2-1 . . TRBV20-1 14
CASSVGRGVDYGYTF TGTGCCAGCAGCGTAGGTCGGGGGGTCGACTATGGCTACACCTTC TRBJ1-2 . . TRBV9 15
CASSRDSRNTEAFF TGTGCCAGCAGTCGGGACAGCCGGAACACTGAAGCTTTCTTT TRBJ1-1 . TRBD1 TRBV6-4 14
CASSRGGGNTYNEQFF TGTGCCAGCAGCCGGGGAGGTGGCAACACCTACAATGAGCAGTTCTTC TRBJ2-1 . . TRBV9 16
CASSALSRGNEQFF TGCGCCAGCAGTGCATTATCCAGGGGCAATGAGCAGTTCTTC TRBJ2-1 . . TRBV10-2 14
CASSAHRVGSGANVLTF TGTGCCAGCAGCGCACACAGGGTTGGCTCTGGGGCCAACGTCCTGACTTTC TRBJ2-6 . . TRBV7-9 17
CASSRSGTAYEQYF TGTGCCAGCAGCCGGTCCGGGACAGCCTACGAGCAGTACTTC TRBJ2-7 . TRBD1 TRBV3-1 14
CASSFEAQETQYF TGCGCCAGCAGCTTCGAGGCTCAAGAGACCCAGTACTTC TRBJ2-5 . . TRBV5-1 13
CASDRGGSTEAFF TGTGCCAGCGACCGGGGGGGGAGTACTGAAGCTTTCTTT TRBJ1-1 once . TRBV2 13
CASSPGKNYGYTF TGTGCCAGCAGTCCCGGGAAAAACTATGGCTACACCTTC TRBJ1-2 . . TRBV6-5 13
CASSQDRGQGRHYGYTF TGTGCCAGCAGCCAAGATCGGGGACAGGGGAGGCATTATGGCTACACCTTC TRBJ1-2 . TRBD1 TRBV4-2 17
CASSLGLDSRNEQFF TGCGCCAGCAGCTTGGGGCTGGACAGCCGCAATGAGCAGTTCTTC TRBJ2-1 . . TRBV5-1 15
CASSPQDLSSYGYTF TGTGCCAGCTCACCACAGGACTTGTCTTCGTATGGCTACACCTTC TRBJ1-2 . . TRBV18 15
CASTPTGGPVWAEAFF TGTGCCAGCACCCCGACAGGGGGCCCCGTTTGGGCTGAAGCTTTCTTT TRBJ1-1 . TRBD1 TRBV6-1 16
CASSFGAMNTEAFF TGTGCCAGCAGTTTCGGGGCGATGAACACTGAAGCTTTCTTT TRBJ1-1 . . TRBV12-3/TRBV12-4 14
CASSTSPGRNEQFF TGTGCCAGCAGCACCTCTCCAGGGCGCAATGAGCAGTTCTTC TRBJ2-1 . . TRBV9 14
CASSPDGTRGYTF TGTGCCAGCAGCCCCGACGGAACACGTGGCTACACCTTC TRBJ1-2 . . TRBV9 13
CAQGGSETQYF TGTGCCCAAGGGGGGTCAGAGACCCAGTACTTC TRBJ2-5 . . TRBV2 11
CASSFWGSTGELFF TGTGCCAGCAGTTTCTGGGGTAGCACCGGGGAGCTGTTTTTT TRBJ2-2 . . TRBV27 14
CASSLPGNTEAFF TGTGCCAGCAGCCTACCCGGGAACACTGAAGCTTTCTTT TRBJ1-1 . . TRBV6-5 13
CAWSSLVEQYF TGTGCCTGGAGTTCCCTGGTTGAGCAGTACTTC TRBJ2-7 . . TRBV30 11
CASTRGSYNEQFF TGTGCCAGCACGCGGGGTTCCTACAATGAGCAGTTCTTC TRBJ2-1 . . TRBV12-3/TRBV12-4 13
CSARNSGGTDTQYF TGCAGTGCTAGAAATAGCGGGGGCACAGATACGCAGTATTTT TRBJ2-3 . TRBD2 TRBV20-1 14
CASSTRRDSYQETQYF TGTGCCAGCAGCACCAGGAGGGACTCGTACCAAGAGACCCAGTACTTC TRBJ2-5 . . TRBV7-2 16
CASSINLLDTQYF TGTGCCAGCAGCATCAACTTACTGGATACGCAGTATTTT TRBJ2-3 . . TRBV7-9 13
CSVDPGGTDTQYF TGCAGCGTTGACCCAGGGGGGACAGATACGCAGTATTTT TRBJ2-3 . . TRBV29-1 13
CASSSRSGTGVGYTF TGTGCCAGCAGCTCGCGATCCGGGACAGGGGTTGGCTACACCTTC TRBJ1-2 once TRBD1 TRBV11-1 15
CASSQGEPGSNWVDTQYF TGTGCCAGCAGCCAAGGAGAGCCCGGGTCGAACTGGGTAGATACGCAGTATTTT TRBJ2-3 . . TRBV4-2 18
CASSLVVINYEQYF TGTGCCAGCAGCTTAGTTGTCATCAACTACGAGCAGTACTTC TRBJ2-7 . . TRBV7-2 14
CASGPDRNYGYTF TGTGCCAGCGGCCCCGACAGGAACTATGGCTACACCTTC TRBJ1-2 . . TRBV7-3 13
CASSEPAGTHDYEQYF TGTGCCAGCAGCGAGCCGGCCGGGACTCATGACTACGAGCAGTACTTC TRBJ2-7 . . TRBV13 16
CASSPPTGGTYGYTF TGTGCCAGCAGTCCCCCGACAGGCGGAACCTATGGCTACACCTTC TRBJ1-2 . . TRBV28 15
CSVRGPNTGELFF TGCAGTGTTAGGGGGCCCAACACCGGGGAGCTGTTTTTT TRBJ2-2 few TRBD1 TRBV20-1 13
CSADSGTMGAGGANVLTF TGCAGCGCTGATTCCGGGACAATGGGAGCGGGTGGGGCCAACGTCCTGACTTTC TRBJ2-6 . . TRBV29-1 18
CASSFWGVGNTIYF TGTGCCAGCAGTTTTTGGGGTGTTGGAAACACCATATATTTT TRBJ1-3 . . TRBV12-3/TRBV12-4 14
CASSPREESTDTQYF TGTGCCAGCAGCCCCCGGGAGGAAAGCACAGATACGCAGTATTTT TRBJ2-3 . TRBD2 TRBV11-2 15
CSVKGRLSYNEQFF TGCAGCGTAAAGGGTAGGCTCTCCTACAATGAGCAGTTCTTC TRBJ2-1 . . TRBV29-1 14